This TCR beta chain was sequenced in a study of blood T cell repertoires in COVID-19. How the authors handled the data: Using reference gene primer amplification, nucleated cell counts were estimated. The repertoire was sequenced with immunoSEQ multiplex PCR; TCRdb's copy has only in-frame clones and lacks some. The V and J calls and clone size were taken over from that table, and D and trimming were inferred from the DNA. The sample yields more than 200,000 clones, just under 85% seen once. This CDR3 contains 16 residues. CDR1 is MDHEN, CDR2 SYDVKM, per germline. Trimming took 4 bases from V and 2 from J; bases not matched to a gene: 6. This clone was observed a handful of times.

The TCR was taken from an elderly man with acute or convalescent COVID-19. Sequencing was carried out using peripheral blood. The J gene is TRBJ1-4, the V gene TRBV28; 8 bases fit TRBD1. DNA for the CDR3: TGTGCCAGCAGTTCCGGACAGGGCCGTACTAATGAAAAACTGTTTTTT. Protein: CASSSGQGRTNEKLFF.